The sequence of this TCR beta chain was determined in a study of blood T cell repertoires in COVID-19. This clone turned up a few times. Original processing notes: The assay estimated nucleated cells by amplifying reference gene primers. Data came from immunoSEQ multiplex PCR; TCRdb stores just in-frame clones and leaves some out. Clonal size and the V and J genes are those of that table, whereas D and trimming came from the DNA. The data show 150,000 to 250,000 clones, around 90% seen once. Germline V gives CDR1 GTSNPN, CDR2 SVGIG (reference sequence). Trimming cost V 0 bases and J 4 bases, with 13 bases left between them. This CDR3 is 15 amino acids long.

Material: PBMCs or T cells enriched from blood (not recorded which). V gene TRBV30 combines with J gene TRBJ2-1, with D tentatively TRBD1 (5 bases). The receptor was derived from a woman aged 25 to 39 who had recovered from COVID-19. The chain's CDR3 is CAWSVGQGLYNEQFF. CDR3 sequence (DNA): TGTGCCTGGAGTGTAGGGCAGGGATTATACAATGAGCAGTTCTTC.